This record looks at one TCR beta chain sequence and its context. Its antigen is as yet unknown. This record belongs to a study of shared clonotypes between healthy human individuals. The study's findings and limits: Larger estimated richness was generally seen in naive subsets than in memory subsets. The small donor group covered limited genetic and exposure diversity.

Positively selected for CCR7, the CD45RO-negative cells used as naive CD8 cells excluded terminally differentiated effector memory CD45RA+ cells. The material for each subset, its genomic DNA, was split evenly across several immunoSEQ plates. Using immunoSEQ multiplex PCR, the repertoire was profiled, and TCRdb retains in-frame clones only, with some absent. The table lists roughly 890,000 clones, 90% to 95% of them singletons, with 24% in the top ten. Trimming shortened V by 0 bases and J by 0 bases, and 10 bases separated the two germline ends. The length of the CDR3 is 16 residues. The V gene's germline CDR1 is LGHNA and CDR2 YSLEER.

This receptor was taken from a man aged 25 to 40 in good health. The source material was naive CD8+ T cells sorted from blood. This sequence joins TRBV4-3 and TRBJ2-3; the D is unclear. CDR3 amino acids: CASSQDRASSTDTQYF. CDR3 bases: TGCGCCAGCAGCCAAGATAGGGCTTCTAGCACAGATACGCAGTATTTT.